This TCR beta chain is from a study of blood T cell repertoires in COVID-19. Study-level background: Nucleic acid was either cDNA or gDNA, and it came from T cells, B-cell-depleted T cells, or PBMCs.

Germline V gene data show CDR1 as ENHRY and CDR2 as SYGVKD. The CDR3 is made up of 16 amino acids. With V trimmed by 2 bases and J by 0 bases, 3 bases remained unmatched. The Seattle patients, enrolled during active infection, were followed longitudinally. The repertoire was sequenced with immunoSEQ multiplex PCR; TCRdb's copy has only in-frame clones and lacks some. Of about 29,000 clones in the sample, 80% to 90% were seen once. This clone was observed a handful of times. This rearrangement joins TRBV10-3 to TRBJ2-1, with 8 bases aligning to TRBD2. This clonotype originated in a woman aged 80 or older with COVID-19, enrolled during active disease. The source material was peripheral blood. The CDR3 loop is CAISEPSGGSYNEQFF. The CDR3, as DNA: TGTGCCATCAGTGAGCCGAGCGGGGGCTCCTACAATGAGCAGTTCTTC.